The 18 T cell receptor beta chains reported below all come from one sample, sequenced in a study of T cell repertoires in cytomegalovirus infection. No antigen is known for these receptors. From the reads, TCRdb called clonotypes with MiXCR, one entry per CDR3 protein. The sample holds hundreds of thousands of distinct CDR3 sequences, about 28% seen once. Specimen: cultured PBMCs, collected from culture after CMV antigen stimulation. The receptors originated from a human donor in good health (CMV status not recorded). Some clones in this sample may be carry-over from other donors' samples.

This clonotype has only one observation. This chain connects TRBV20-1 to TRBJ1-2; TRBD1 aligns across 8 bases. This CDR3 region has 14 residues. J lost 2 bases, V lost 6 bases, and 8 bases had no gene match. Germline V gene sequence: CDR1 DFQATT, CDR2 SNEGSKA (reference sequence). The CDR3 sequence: CSANPGQGNYGYTF. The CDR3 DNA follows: TGCAGTGCCAATCCAGGACAGGGCAACTATGGCTACACCTTC.

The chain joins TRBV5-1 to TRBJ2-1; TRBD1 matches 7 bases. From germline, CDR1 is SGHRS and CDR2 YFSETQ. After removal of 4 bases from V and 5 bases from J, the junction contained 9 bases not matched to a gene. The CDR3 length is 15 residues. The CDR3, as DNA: TGCGCCAGCAGCGGCCGGGACAGTCCGCACAATGAGCAGTTCTTC. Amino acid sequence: CASSGRDSPHNEQFF.

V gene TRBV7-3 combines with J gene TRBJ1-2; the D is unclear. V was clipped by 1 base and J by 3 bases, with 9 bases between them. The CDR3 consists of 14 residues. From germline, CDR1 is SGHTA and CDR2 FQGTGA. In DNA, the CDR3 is TGTGCCAGCAGCTTAAGTAAAGGCGACTATGGCTACACCTTC. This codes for CASSLSKGDYGYTF.

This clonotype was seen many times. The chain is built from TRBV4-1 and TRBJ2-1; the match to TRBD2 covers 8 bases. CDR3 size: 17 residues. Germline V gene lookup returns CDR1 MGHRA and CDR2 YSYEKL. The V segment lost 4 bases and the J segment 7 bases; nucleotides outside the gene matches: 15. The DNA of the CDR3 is TGCGCCAGCAGCCGAGATCCCGGGACTAGTATCAGGAATGAGCAGTTCTTC. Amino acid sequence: CASSRDPGTSIRNEQFF.

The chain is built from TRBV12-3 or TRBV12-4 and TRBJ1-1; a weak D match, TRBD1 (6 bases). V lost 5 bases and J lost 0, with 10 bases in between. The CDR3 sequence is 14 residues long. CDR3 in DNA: TGTGCCAGCAGTGCGACAGGCCTGAACACTGAAGCTTTCTTT. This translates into CASSATGLNTEAFF.

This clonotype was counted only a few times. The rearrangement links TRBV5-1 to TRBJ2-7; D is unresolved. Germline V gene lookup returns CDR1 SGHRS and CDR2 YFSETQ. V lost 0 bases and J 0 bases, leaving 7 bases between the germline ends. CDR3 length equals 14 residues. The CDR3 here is CASSLEGNSYEQYF. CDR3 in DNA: TGCGCCAGCAGCTTGGAAGGCAACTCCTACGAGCAGTACTTC.

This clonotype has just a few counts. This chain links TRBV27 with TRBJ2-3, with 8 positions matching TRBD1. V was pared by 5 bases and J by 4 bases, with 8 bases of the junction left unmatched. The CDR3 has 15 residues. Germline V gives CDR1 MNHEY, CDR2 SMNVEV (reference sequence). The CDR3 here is CASSPGTGFADTQYF. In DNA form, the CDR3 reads TGTGCCAGCAGTCCAGGGACAGGATTTGCAGATACGCAGTATTTT.

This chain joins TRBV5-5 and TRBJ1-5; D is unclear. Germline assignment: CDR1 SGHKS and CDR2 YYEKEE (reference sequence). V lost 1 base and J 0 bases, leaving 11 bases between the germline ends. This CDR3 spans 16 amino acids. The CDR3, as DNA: TGTGCCAGCAGCTTGAGGGCAGATTATAGCAATCAGCCCCAGCATTTT. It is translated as CASSLRADYSNQPQHF.

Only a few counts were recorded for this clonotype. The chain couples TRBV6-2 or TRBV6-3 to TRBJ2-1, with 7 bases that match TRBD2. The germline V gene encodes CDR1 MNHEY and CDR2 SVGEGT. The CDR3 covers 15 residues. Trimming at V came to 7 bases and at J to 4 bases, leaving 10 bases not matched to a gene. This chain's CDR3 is CASTRATSRYNEQFF. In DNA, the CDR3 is TGTGCCAGCACTAGAGCGACTAGCAGATACAATGAGCAGTTCTTC.

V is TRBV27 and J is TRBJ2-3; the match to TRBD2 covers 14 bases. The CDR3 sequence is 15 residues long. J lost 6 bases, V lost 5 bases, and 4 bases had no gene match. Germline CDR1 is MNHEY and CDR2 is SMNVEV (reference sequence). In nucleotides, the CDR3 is TGTGCCAGCAGTCTGGGACTAGCGGGGGTGGATACGCAGTATTTT. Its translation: CASSLGLAGVDTQYF.

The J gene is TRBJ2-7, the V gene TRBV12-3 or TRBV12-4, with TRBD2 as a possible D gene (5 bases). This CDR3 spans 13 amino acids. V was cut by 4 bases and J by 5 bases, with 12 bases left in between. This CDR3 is CASSSRGAHEQYF. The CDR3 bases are TGTGCCAGCAGTTCCCGGGGAGCCCACGAGCAGTACTTC.

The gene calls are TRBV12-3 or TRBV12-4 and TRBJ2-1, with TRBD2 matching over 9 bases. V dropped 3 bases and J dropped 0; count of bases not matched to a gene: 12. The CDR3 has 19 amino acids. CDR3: CASSFHGGGAISSYNEQFF. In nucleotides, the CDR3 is TGTGCCAGCAGTTTCCATGGCGGGGGGGCCATCAGCTCCTACAATGAGCAGTTCTTC.

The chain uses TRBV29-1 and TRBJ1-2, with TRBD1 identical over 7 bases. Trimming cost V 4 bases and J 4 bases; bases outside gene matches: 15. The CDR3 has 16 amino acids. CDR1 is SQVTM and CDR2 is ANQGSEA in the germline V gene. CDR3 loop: CSVAPAKGGAIYGYTF. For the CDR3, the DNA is TGCAGCGTTGCCCCAGCCAAAGGGGGCGCAATCTATGGCTACACCTTC. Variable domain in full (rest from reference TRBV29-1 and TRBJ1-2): SAVISQKPSRDICQRGTSLTIQCQVDSQVTMMFWYRQQPGQSLTLIATANQGSEATYESGFVIDKFPISRPNLTFSTLTVSNMSPEDSSIYLCSVAPAKGGAIYGYTFGSGTRLTVV.

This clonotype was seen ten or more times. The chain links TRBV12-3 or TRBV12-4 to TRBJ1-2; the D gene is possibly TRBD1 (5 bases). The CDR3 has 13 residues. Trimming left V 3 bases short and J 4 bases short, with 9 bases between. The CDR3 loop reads CASSLATVYGYTF. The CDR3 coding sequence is TGTGCCAGCAGTTTGGCGACAGTCTATGGCTACACCTTC.

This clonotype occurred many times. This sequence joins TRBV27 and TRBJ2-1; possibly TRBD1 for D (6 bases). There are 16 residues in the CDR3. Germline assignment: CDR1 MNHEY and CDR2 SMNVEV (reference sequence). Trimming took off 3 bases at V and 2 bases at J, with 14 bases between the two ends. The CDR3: CASSLFAQGTYNEQFF. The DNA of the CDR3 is TGTGCCAGCAGTTTGTTCGCACAGGGAACCTACAATGAGCAGTTCTTC.

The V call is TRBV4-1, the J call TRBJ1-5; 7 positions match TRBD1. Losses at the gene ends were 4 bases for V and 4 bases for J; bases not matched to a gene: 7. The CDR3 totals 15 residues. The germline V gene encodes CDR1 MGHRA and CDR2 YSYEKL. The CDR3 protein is CASSPHRDSNQPQHF. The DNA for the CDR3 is TGCGCCAGCAGCCCCCACCGGGACAGTAATCAGCCCCAGCATTTT.

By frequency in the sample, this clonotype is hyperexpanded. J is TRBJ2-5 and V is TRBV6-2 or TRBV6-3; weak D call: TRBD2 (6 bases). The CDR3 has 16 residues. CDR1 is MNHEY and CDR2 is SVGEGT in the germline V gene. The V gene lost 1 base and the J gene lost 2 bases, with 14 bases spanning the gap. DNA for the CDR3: TGTGCCAGCAGTTACTGGCTAGCGTATTTACAAGAGACCCAGTACTTC. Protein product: CASSYWLAYLQETQYF.

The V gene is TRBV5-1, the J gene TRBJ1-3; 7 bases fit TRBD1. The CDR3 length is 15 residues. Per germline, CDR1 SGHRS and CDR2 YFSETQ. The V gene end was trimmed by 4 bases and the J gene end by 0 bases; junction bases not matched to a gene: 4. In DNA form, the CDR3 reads TGCGCCAGCAGCCGGGGACAGAGCTCTGGAAACACCATATATTTT. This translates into CASSRGQSSGNTIYF. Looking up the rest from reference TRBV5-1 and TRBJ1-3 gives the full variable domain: KAGVTQTPRYLIKTRGQQVTLSCSPISGHRSVSWYQQTPGQGLQFLFEYFSETQRNKGNFPGRFSGRQFSNSRSEMNVSTLELGDSALYLCASSRGQSSGNTIYFGEGSWLTVV.